This TCR beta chain derives from a study of Tregs in tolerant kidney transplant recipients. General study points: No direct test of biological reproducibility was done here. Tregs expanded with activated donor B cells seemed most donor-specific.

Concerning this clone: Its antigen is undetermined.

The germline V and J ends were trimmed by 1 base and 7 bases, with 7 bases remaining between them. The V gene's germline CDR1 is SGHVS and CDR2 FQNEAQ. There are 12 residues in the CDR3. Unstimulated Tregs (CD4+CD25+CD127-) and CD4+CD25- non-Tregs were sorted from PBMCs. Profiled with immunoSEQ multiplex PCR; TCRdb holds only in-frame clones, not every one. The sample yields tens of thousands of clones, around 94% seen once. The TCR sequence derives from a human donor in good health. The material sequenced was CD8+ T cells from blood. The chain has TRBV7-8 and TRBJ1-2; D may be TRBD1 (5 bases). The CDR3 DNA is TGTGCCAGCAGCTTAGGGGACGGTGGCTACACCTTC. Amino acid sequence: CASSLGDGGYTF. Together with reference TRBV7-8 and TRBJ1-2, the CDR3 gives the full variable domain: GAGVSQSPRYKVAKRGQDVALRCDPISGHVSLFWYQQALGQGPEFLTYFQNEAQLDKSGLPSDRFFAERPEGSVSTLKIQRTQQEDSAVYLCASSLGDGGYTFGSGTRLTVV.